Below are 5 T cell receptor beta chains sequenced from a single sample in a study of blood T cell repertoires in COVID-19. Here immunoSEQ multiplex PCR was the method, and the copy in TCRdb shows in-frame clones only, minus some. The data hold more than 55,000 clones, with about 77% observed a single time. Sequencing used peripheral blood. The receptors originated from an older man with active or convalescent COVID-19.

This sequence joins TRBV21-1 and TRBJ1-4; TRBD1, as called in the table, went unchecked against the DNA. TRBV21-1 is a recognized pseudogene. The CDR3 contains 17 residues. The CDR3 DNA follows: TGTGCCAGCAGCAAAGCTCAAGAAATAGACAGTAGGGAAAAACTGTTTTTT. This codes for CASSKAQEIDSREKLFF.

J is TRBJ1-6 and V is TRBV5-4; maybe TRBD1 (6 bases). V was clipped by 2 bases and J by 9 bases, with 15 bases between them. The length of the CDR3 is 15 residues. From germline, CDR1 is SGHNT and CDR2 YYREEE (reference sequence). CDR3 in DNA: TGTGCCAGCAGCTTACACGGGACATTTGGTTCACCCCTCCACTTT. Its protein product is CASSLHGTFGSPLHF. Together with reference TRBV5-4 and TRBJ1-6, the CDR3 gives the full variable domain: ETGVTQSPTHLIKTRGQQVTLRCSSQSGHNTVSWYQQALGQGPQFIFQYYREEENGRGNFPPRFSGLQFPNYSSELNVNALELDDSALYLCASSLHGTFGSPLHFGNGTRLTVT.

A few counts support this clone. The chain carries TRBV5-8 and TRBJ2-5, with 12 bases matching TRBD2. Germline-derived CDR1 and CDR2 are SGHTS and YDEGEE. Trimming removed 3 bases from V and 4 bases from J; junction bases left unmatched: 7. This CDR3 has 16 amino acids. CDR3 residues: CASSSGPSGGAETQYF. The CDR3, as DNA: TGTGCCAGCAGCTCTGGCCCTAGCGGGGGGGCAGAGACCCAGTACTTC.

The chain employs TRBV21-1 and TRBJ1-6; the table calls TRBD1, which could not be checked here. TRBV21-1 is flagged as a pseudogene. The CDR3 sequence is 17 residues long. This chain's CDR3 is CASSKVDSGFYNSPLHF. The CDR3 DNA follows: TGTGCCAGCAGCAAAGTTGACAGTGGGTTCTATAATTCACCCCTCCACTTT.

This clone was seen a few times. The chain employs TRBV7-2 and TRBJ2-7; TRBD1 aligns across 10 bases. This CDR3 region has 15 residues. Germline CDR1 reads SGHTA; CDR2 reads FQGNSA. Unmatched junction bases numbered 7, after V lost 3 bases and J lost 5 bases. CDR3 nucleotide sequence: TGTGCCAGCAGCTTGACAGGGGGCGCCGGTGACGAGCAGTACTTC. Translated, it gives CASSLTGGAGDEQYF.